The 18 T cell receptor beta chains given below trace back to one sample, sequenced in a study of T cells in Graves' hyperthyroidism and ophthalmopathy. RNA transcripts were the template for amplifying TCR beta CDR3 regions. During a first-round RT-PCR of the TCR CDR3, the HTBI primer set was used. TCRdb ran MiXCR on the multiplex PCR reads and lists one entry per CDR3 protein. Of about 340,000 distinct CDR3 sequences in the sample, roughly a fifth were seen once. The sample was blood. The receptor set was obtained from a woman aged 45-60 years with Graves' hyperthyroidism.

The chain couples TRBV11-2 to TRBJ2-1; 8 bases match TRBD2. The length of the CDR3 is 15 residues. V gave up 0 bases and J gave up 4 bases; unmatched junction bases: 2. CDR1 and CDR2 from the germline V gene are SGHAT and FQNNGV. CDR3 in amino acids: CASSLDTSGYNEQFF. DNA of the CDR3: TGTGCCAGCAGCTTAGATACTAGCGGATACAATGAGCAGTTCTTC.

This clonotype was picked up many times. The CDR3 here is CASSPRLAGRPENEQFF. The CDR3 bases are TGTGCCAGCAGCCCTCGACTAGCGGGGAGACCTGAGAATGAGCAGTTCTTC. The rearrangement uses TRBV11-3 and TRBJ2-1; 11 nucleotides align to TRBD2. The CDR3 sequence is 17 residues long. CDR1 SGHNT and CDR2 YENEEA come from the germline V gene. The V gene end was trimmed by 5 bases and the J gene end by 7 bases; junction bases not matched to a gene: 13.

The table lists this clonotype with many counts. The genes are TRBV12-3 or TRBV12-4 and TRBJ1-2; 8 bases fit TRBD1. CDR3 length: 13 residues. V lost 6 bases to trimming and J lost 3 bases; unmatched junction nucleotides: 3. CDR3 DNA sequence: TGTGCCAGCAGAAAGACAGGGGACTATGGCTACACCTTC. Residues: CASRKTGDYGYTF.

This clonotype was counted ten times or more. V is TRBV6-1 and J is TRBJ2-4, with 10 bases matching TRBD1. The CDR3 totals 14 residues. Trimming at V came to 7 bases and at J to 7 bases, leaving 7 bases not matched to a gene. Germline CDR1 and CDR2: MNHNS and SASEGT. In nucleotides, the CDR3 is TGTGCCAGCAACCCGACAGGGGGCGAGAACATTCAGTACTTC. This codes for CASNPTGGENIQYF.

This clonotype was counted many times. The chain employs TRBV2 and TRBJ2-7; the D is unclear. Germline values: CDR1 SNHLY, CDR2 FYNNEI. V was clipped by 3 bases and J by 3 bases, with 6 bases between them. This CDR3 has 12 amino acids. The CDR3, as DNA: TGTGCCAGCAGTGACAAGGTCTACGAGCAGTACTTC. Protein product: CASSDKVYEQYF.

The chain is built from TRBV6-5 and TRBJ1-6; TRBD1 matches 9 bases. With 0 bases clipped from V and 7 bases from J, the junction kept 4 bases outside the gene matches. This CDR3 contains 16 residues. CDR1 and CDR2 from the germline V gene are MNHEY and SVGAGI. CDR3 sequence: CASSYSTGGGNSPLHF. The CDR3 DNA is TGTGCCAGCAGTTACTCGACAGGGGGAGGCAATTCACCCCTCCACTTT.

This clonotype was recorded many times. In nucleotides, the CDR3 is TGTGCCAGCAGTGCGAGCGGGGCGGGGGCCATCTACAATGAGCAGTTCTTC. This gives the protein CASSASGAGAIYNEQFF. The rearrangement uses TRBV6-1 and TRBJ2-1; a weak D match, TRBD2 (7 bases). Germline CDR1 reads MNHNS; CDR2 reads SASEGT. This CDR3 contains 17 residues. Trimming pared 4 bases from V and 3 bases from J, leaving 19 bases between.

The genes are TRBV20-1 and TRBJ1-1, with TRBD1 as a possible D gene (6 bases). Germline-derived CDR1 and CDR2 are DFQATT and SNEGSKA (reference sequence). Trimming shortened V by 1 base and J by 1 base, and 13 bases separated the two germline ends. The CDR3 has 15 residues. CDR3 in amino acids: CSARGFGTRNTEAFF. CDR3 bases: TGCAGTGCTAGAGGATTTGGGACACGGAACACTGAAGCTTTCTTT.

This clonotype was observed at least ten times. This chain uses TRBV2 with TRBJ1-6; D is ambiguous. Germline CDR1 SNHLY, CDR2 FYNNEI. V was cut by 6 bases and J by 4 bases, with 7 bases left in between. The CDR3 has 13 amino acids. CDR3 bases: TGTGCCAGCAGCGTACAGTATAATTCACCCCTCCACTTT. This sequence encodes CASSVQYNSPLHF.

This clonotype was picked up many times. The V call is TRBV7-6, the J call TRBJ2-1, with D possibly matching TRBD2 (6 bases). Germline V lookup: CDR1 SGHVS, CDR2 FNYEAQ. There are 13 residues in the CDR3. Trimming pared 5 bases from V and 9 bases from J, leaving 14 bases between. The DNA for the CDR3 is TGTGCCAGCAGCGCCGGGACTCCCGGTGAGCAGTTCTTC. It specifies CASSAGTPGEQFF.

The V gene is TRBV2, the J gene TRBJ2-1, with no clear D. Germline-derived CDR1 and CDR2 are SNHLY and FYNNEI. V shed 8 bases and J shed 6 bases, with 17 bases lying between them. CDR3 length: 14 amino acids. CDR3 in DNA: TGTGCCAGCGGTCTAGATAGGGCCTTCAATGAGCAGTTCTTC. This translates into CASGLDRAFNEQFF. Together with reference TRBV2 and TRBJ2-1, the CDR3 gives the full variable domain: EPEVTQTPSHQVTQMGQEVILRCVPISNHLYFYWYRQILGQKVEFLVSFYNNEISEKSEIFDDQFSVERPDGSNFTLKIRSTKLEDSAMYFCASGLDRAFNEQFFGPGTRLTVL.

There are many counts of this clonotype. The rearrangement joins TRBV15 to TRBJ1-1; TRBD1 might be the D (6 bases). V was shortened by 6 bases and J by 4 bases, with 21 bases between the two germline ends. This CDR3 comprises 16 residues. Germline-derived CDR1 and CDR2 are LNHNV and YYDKDF (reference sequence). CDR3: CATSMDPGTGITEAFF. CDR3 in DNA: TGTGCCACCAGTATGGACCCCGGAACAGGGATCACTGAAGCTTTCTTT.

The sample holds a few counts of this clonotype. This chain uses TRBV6-1 with TRBJ2-7; TRBD1 matches 7 bases. CDR3 size: 14 residues. After removal of 4 bases from V and 0 bases from J, the junction contained 3 bases not matched to a gene. Germline V lookup: CDR1 MNHNS, CDR2 SASEGT. This CDR3 is CASSGRGSSYEQYF. CDR3 sequence (DNA): TGTGCCAGCAGTGGCAGGGGGTCCTCCTACGAGCAGTACTTC.

This clonotype was picked up many times. The chain joins TRBV13 to TRBJ2-7, with TRBD1 identical over 8 bases. V shed 5 bases, J shed 3 bases, and the junction held 12 bases outside the gene matches. Germline CDR1 is PRHDT and CDR2 is FYEKMQ (reference sequence). CDR3 length equals 16 residues. CDR3 DNA sequence: TGTGCCAGCAGCCCAACGACAGGGGAACACGACTACGAGCAGTACTTC. Protein sequence: CASSPTTGEHDYEQYF.

This clonotype has a handful of counts. The chain is built from TRBV20-1 and TRBJ2-3; a weak D match, TRBD2 (7 bases). This CDR3 is 15 amino acids long. V gave up 3 bases and J gave up 6 bases, with 19 bases separating them. In germline, CDR1 is DFQATT, CDR2 SNEGSKA (reference sequence). CDR3: CSASGRRGPRDTQYF. The CDR3 DNA sequence: TGCAGTGCTAGCGGGCGGCGGGGGCCCCGGGATACGCAGTATTTT.

This clonotype occurred many times. This sequence joins TRBV3-1 and TRBJ1-6; maybe TRBD1 (5 bases). Trimming took off 7 bases at V and 12 bases at J, with 19 bases between the two ends. The CDR3 totals 14 residues. Germline-derived CDR1 and CDR2 are LGHDT and YNNKEL (reference sequence). As DNA, the CDR3 is TGTGCCAGCACCCAGGGCGGAACCGGTTTACCCCTCCACTTT. Amino acids: CASTQGGTGLPLHF.

V gene TRBV20-1 combines with J gene TRBJ2-3; TRBD2 might be the D (5 bases). V lost 3 bases and J 2 bases, leaving 12 bases between the germline ends. The CDR3 extends over 14 amino acids. The germline V gene has CDR1 DFQATT and CDR2 SNEGSKA (reference sequence). The CDR3 loop reads CSASGVGDTDTQYF. The CDR3 nucleotides read TGCAGTGCTAGTGGGGTCGGGGACACAGATACGCAGTATTTT.

This clonotype showed up just a few times. The chain is built from TRBV5-1 and TRBJ2-5; weak D call: TRBD2 (6 bases). The length of the CDR3 is 14 residues. V dropped 7 bases and J dropped 2 bases, with 15 bases sitting between them. Germline loops: CDR1 SGHRS, CDR2 YFSETQ. The CDR3 DNA reads as TGCGCCAGCTGGGCCGGGGACTGGCAAGAGACCCAGTACTTC. Its translation: CASWAGDWQETQYF.